Detailed here is one T cell receptor (beta chain). These data come from a study of blood T cell repertoires in COVID-19. Study-wide background: From T cells, B-cell-depleted T cells, or PBMCs came the material, which was cDNA or gDNA.

In the authors' methods: Reference gene primer amplification in the assay estimated nucleated cell counts. Measured with immunoSEQ multiplex PCR; TCRdb has only the in-frame clones, and not every one. Clone size and V and J calls were adopted from that table, with D and trimming inferred from the DNA. The sample has 40,000 or so clones, over 75% seen once; the top ten hold approximately 9.5%. Trimming shortened V by 5 bases and J by 0 bases, and 7 bases separated the two germline ends. The CDR3 is 13 amino acids. Germline values: CDR1 SGHAT, CDR2 FQNNGV. The origin of this receptor is a human donor in a cohort sampled during active COVID-19. The sample comprised peripheral blood. The J gene is TRBJ1-1, the V gene TRBV11-2; D call uncertain. The CDR3 protein is CASSPGMNTEAFF. Written as DNA, the CDR3 is TGTGCCAGCAGCCCGGGAATGAACACTGAAGCTTTCTTT.